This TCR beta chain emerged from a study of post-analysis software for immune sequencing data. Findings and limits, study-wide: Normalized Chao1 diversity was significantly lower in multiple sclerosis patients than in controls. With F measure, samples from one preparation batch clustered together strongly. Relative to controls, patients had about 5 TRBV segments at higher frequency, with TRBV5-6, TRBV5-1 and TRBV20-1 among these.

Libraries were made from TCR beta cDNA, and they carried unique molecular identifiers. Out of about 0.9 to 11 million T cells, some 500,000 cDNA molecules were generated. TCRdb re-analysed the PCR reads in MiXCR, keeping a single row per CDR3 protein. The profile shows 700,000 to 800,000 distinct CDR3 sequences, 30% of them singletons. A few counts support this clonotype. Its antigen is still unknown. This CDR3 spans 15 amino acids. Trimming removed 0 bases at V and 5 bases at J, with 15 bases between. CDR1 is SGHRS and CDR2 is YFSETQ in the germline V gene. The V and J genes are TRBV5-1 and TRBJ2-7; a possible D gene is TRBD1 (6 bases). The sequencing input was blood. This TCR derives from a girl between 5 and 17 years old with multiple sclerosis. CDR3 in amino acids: CASSLAGAFRDEQYF. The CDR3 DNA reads TGCGCCAGCAGCTTGGCAGGGGCGTTTCGGGACGAGCAGTACTTC.